One sample yielded the 9 T cell receptor beta chains listed below, sequenced in a study of T cells in Graves' hyperthyroidism and ophthalmopathy. Using RNA transcripts as the source, TCR beta CDR3 regions were amplified. HTBI primers were the set used in a first-round RT-PCR of the TCR CDR3. TCRdb used MiXCR to reprocess the multiplex PCR reads, holding one entry per CDR3 protein. The profile shows hundreds of thousands of distinct CDR3 sequences, around 18% of them singletons. Sequenced: blood. These receptors came from a man aged 35 to 55 with Graves' hyperthyroidism.

This clonotype came up many times. The chain is built from TRBV7-3 and TRBJ2-2, with 10 bases fitting TRBD1. Germline-derived CDR1 and CDR2 are SGHTA and FQGTGA. The CDR3 is made up of 16 amino acids. V dropped 5 bases and J dropped 3; count of bases not matched to a gene: 6. The DNA of the CDR3 is TGTGCCAGCAGCCTCACCGGGACAGGGGACACCGGGGAGCTGTTTTTT. Its protein product is CASSLTGTGDTGELFF.

This clonotype was recorded many times. The chain uses TRBV20-1 and TRBJ2-2, with a tentative D call TRBD1 (5 bases). The V and J ends lost 6 bases and 0 bases respectively, with 11 bases between them. CDR1 and CDR2 (germline): DFQATT, SNEGSKA (reference sequence). There are 14 residues in the CDR3. The CDR3 DNA follows: TGCAGTGCCATTCAGGGCCCGAACACCGGGGAGCTGTTTTTT. Protein sequence: CSAIQGPNTGELFF.

This clonotype was picked up many times. J is TRBJ2-7 and V is TRBV10-3, with D maybe TRBD2 (6 bases). The CDR3 is made up of 14 amino acids. Germline V gene lookup returns CDR1 ENHRY and CDR2 SYGVKD. V lost 6 bases and J 5 bases, leaving 17 bases between the germline ends. The CDR3 region is CAIRPSGVRDEQYF. DNA for the CDR3: TGTGCCATCAGACCCTCGGGGGTACGGGACGAGCAGTACTTC.

The chain couples TRBV28 to TRBJ2-7, with 9 bases fitting TRBD1. J gave up 3 bases and V 0 bases, and 0 bases lay outside the gene matches. The CDR3 consists of 14 residues. Per the germline V gene, CDR1 is MDHEN and CDR2 is SYDVKM. CDR3 in DNA: TGTGCCAGCAGTTTATGGGACAGGGGCTACGAGCAGTACTTC. It is translated as CASSLWDRGYEQYF.

This clonotype was recorded at least ten times. The V call is TRBV5-1, the J call TRBJ2-7, with TRBD2 matching over 10 bases. The CDR3 contains 17 residues. With V trimmed by 4 bases and J by 0 bases, 10 bases remained unmatched. Germline V gene lookup returns CDR1 SGHRS and CDR2 YFSETQ. The CDR3 nucleotides are TGCGCCAGCAGCCCCGGAACTAGCGGGGCCTCCTCCTACGAGCAGTACTTC. Amino acids: CASSPGTSGASSYEQYF.

This clonotype was counted only a few times. The V call is TRBV7-2, the J call TRBJ2-1, with 8 bases aligning to TRBD2. CDR1 and CDR2 from the germline V gene are SGHTA and FQGNSA. The CDR3 runs 12 residues. V trimming: 3 bases; J trimming: 15 bases; junction bases outside the gene matches: 7. DNA of the CDR3: TGTGCCAGCAGCTTTAGCGGGGCGGATCGGTTCTTC. Residues: CASSFSGADRFF. The whole variable domain, filled in from reference TRBV7-2 and TRBJ2-1, reads GAGVSQSPSNKVTEKGKDVELRCDPISGHTALYWYRQSLGQGLEFLIYFQGNSAPDKSGLPSDRFSAERTGGSVSTLTIQRTQQEDSAVYLCASSFSGADRFFGPGTRLTVL.

This clonotype was recorded many times. The chain uses TRBV29-1 and TRBJ2-1; perhaps TRBD2 as D (7 bases). This CDR3 is built from 13 residues. The germline V and J ends were trimmed by 6 bases and 10 bases, with 19 bases remaining between them. The germline CDR1 and CDR2 sequences are SQVTM and ANQGSEA. The DNA for the CDR3 is TGCAGCGTCCTCATAGGGGGGGCGGTAGAGCAGTTCTTC. Translating it yields CSVLIGGAVEQFF.

This clonotype was picked up many times. J is TRBJ1-5 and V is TRBV20-1; no reliable D call. Deletions cut 1 base from V and 1 base from J, with 2 bases between. From germline, CDR1 is DFQATT and CDR2 SNEGSKA (reference sequence). The CDR3 is made up of 12 amino acids. CDR3 in amino acids: CSARASNQPQHF. CDR3 in DNA: TGCAGTGCTAGAGCGAGCAATCAGCCCCAGCATTTT.

In this sample, this clonotype turned up many times. The rearrangement uses TRBV5-1 and TRBJ2-7; 8 positions agree with TRBD1. The germline gives CDR1 SGHRS, CDR2 YFSETQ. CDR3 size: 17 residues. V was clipped by 4 bases and J by 4 bases; unmatched bases: 16. CDR3 amino acids: CASSTGLDRAGWYEQYF. CDR3 nucleotide sequence: TGCGCCAGCAGCACCGGCCTGGACAGGGCGGGATGGTACGAGCAGTACTTC.